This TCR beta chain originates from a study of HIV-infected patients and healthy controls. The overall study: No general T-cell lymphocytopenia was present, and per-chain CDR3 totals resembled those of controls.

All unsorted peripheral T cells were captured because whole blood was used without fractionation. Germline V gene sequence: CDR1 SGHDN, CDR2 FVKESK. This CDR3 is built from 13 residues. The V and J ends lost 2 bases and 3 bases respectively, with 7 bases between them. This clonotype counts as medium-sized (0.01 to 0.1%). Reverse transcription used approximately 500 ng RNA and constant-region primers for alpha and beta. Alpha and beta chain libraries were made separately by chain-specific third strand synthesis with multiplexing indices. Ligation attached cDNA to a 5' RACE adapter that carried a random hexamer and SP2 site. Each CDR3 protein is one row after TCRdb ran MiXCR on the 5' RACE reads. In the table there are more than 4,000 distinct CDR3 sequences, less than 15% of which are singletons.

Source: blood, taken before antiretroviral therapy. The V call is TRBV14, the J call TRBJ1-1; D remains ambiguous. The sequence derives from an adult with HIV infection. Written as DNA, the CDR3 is TGTGCCAGCAGCCAAATCGGGCACACTGAAGCTTTCTTT. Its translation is CASSQIGHTEAFF.